This T cell receptor beta chain is drawn from a study of CDR3 diversity in severe acne. The CDR3 spans 16 residues. V dropped 5 bases and J dropped 3; count of bases not matched to a gene: 12. Germline-derived CDR1 and CDR2 are DFQATT and SNEGSKA (reference sequence). MiXCR, applied by TCRdb to the PCR reads, yields one record per CDR3 protein. Here the sample spans 100,000 or so distinct CDR3 sequences, under 60% being singletons. The source material was blood. The chain has TRBV20-1 and TRBJ2-7; 11 bases are a match to TRBD1. The sequence was collected from a male donor with acne. The CDR3 DNA reads as TGCAGTGCTCGTGCGACGCCCGGGACAGGGGGCTACGAGCAGTACTTC. Residues: CSARATPGTGGYEQYF.